This TCR beta chain is from a study of technical replicates of blood from a few donors (TCRdb year 2017). V is shortened by 2 bases, J by 4 bases, and the region joining them spans 15 bases. The CDR3 spans 15 residues, from the cysteine through the phenylalanine. Kept here is only the CDR3 DNA, which spans 45 bases and is read in frame from base 1. Reading the germline V gene gives CDR1 MGHDK and CDR2 SYGVNS. The library was made by the immunoSEQ multiplex PCR assay. TCRdb stores this immuneACCESS table with in-frame sequences only. Part of the clones is absent; in the studies checked, under half of the shortfall reflects unresolved V genes, and no reason is known for the rest. The sample contains about 84,000 clones, 97% of them found a single time. The ten largest clones represent less than 0.2% of the sample. About this clone itself: This clone's antigen is unknown. Base qualities were left out, and no much larger clone turns up one base away.

The chain joins TRBV25-1 to TRBJ2-7; the D gene is possibly TRBD2, with 5 bases matching. Specimen: T cells isolated from PBMCs. The TCR comes from a human donor in good health. The sequenced DNA is TGTGCCAGCAGTGAAGCGGGTGCCCCACGTTACGAGCAGTACTTC. This is translated as CASSEAGAPRYEQYF.